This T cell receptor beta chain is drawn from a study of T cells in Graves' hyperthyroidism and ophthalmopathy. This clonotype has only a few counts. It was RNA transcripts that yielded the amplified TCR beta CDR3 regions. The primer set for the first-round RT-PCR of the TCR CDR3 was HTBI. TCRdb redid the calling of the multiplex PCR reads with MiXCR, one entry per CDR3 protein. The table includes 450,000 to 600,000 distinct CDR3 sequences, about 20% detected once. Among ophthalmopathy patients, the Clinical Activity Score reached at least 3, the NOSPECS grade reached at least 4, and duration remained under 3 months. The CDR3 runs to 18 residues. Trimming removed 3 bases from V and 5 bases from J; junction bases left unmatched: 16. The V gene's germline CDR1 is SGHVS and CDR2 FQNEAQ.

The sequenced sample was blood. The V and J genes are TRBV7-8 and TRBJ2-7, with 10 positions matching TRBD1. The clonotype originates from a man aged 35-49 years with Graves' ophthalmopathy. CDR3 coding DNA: TGTGCCAGCAGCTTTATGACCGCACCGGGACAGGGGAGACACGAGCAGTACTTC. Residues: CASSFMTAPGQGRHEQYF.